A single sample is the source of the 30 T cell receptor beta chains below, sequenced in a study of human T cells and chemical hapten exposure. TCRdb reprocessed the RACE reads via MiXCR and lists one record per CDR3 protein. This table has fewer than 400,000 distinct CDR3 sequences, around 7% appearing once. The time point denotes: patch test 1, 2 weeks after DPC sensitization. Treatment in this sample: therapeutic diphenylcyclopropenone sensitization with weekly scalp DPC. The sequencing here drew on whole blood, taken in connection with sensitization to the hapten diphenylcyclopropenone (DPC). Source of these receptors: a young woman with alopecia areata. Some clones in this sample may be carry-over from other donors' samples.

As concerns this clonotype: The CDR3 does not close with the conserved phenylalanine or tryptophan, likely indicating a read error. This chain connects TRBV20-1 to TRBJ1-6, with TRBD1 matching 7 bases. V lost 2 bases to trimming and J lost 6 bases; unmatched junction nucleotides: 10. The CDR3 length is 16 residues. Germline values: CDR1 DFQATT, CDR2 SNEGSKA (reference sequence). Here the CDR3 DNA reads TGCAGTGCTAGACCTATGGACAGGCCCGTTAATTCACCCCTCCACTCT. As protein: CSARPMDRPVNSPLHS.

The rearrangement uses TRBV3-1 and TRBJ2-3; 8 bases map to TRBD1. This CDR3 has 15 amino acids. From germline, CDR1 is LGHDT and CDR2 YNNKEL (reference sequence). V shed 4 bases, J shed 1 base, and the junction held 4 bases outside the gene matches. CDR3 sequence: CASSPGDRRTDTQYF. CDR3 bases: TGTGCCAGCAGCCCCGGGGACAGGCGCACAGATACGCAGTATTTT.

This chain links TRBV7-3 with TRBJ1-1; tentatively, D is TRBD1 (5 bases). Trimming stripped 1 base from V and 0 bases from J, with 9 bases between. Germline V gene lookup returns CDR1 SGHTA and CDR2 FQGTGA. CDR3 length: 15 residues. CDR3 residues: CASSLMGGMNTEAFF. CDR3 DNA sequence: TGTGCCAGCAGCTTAATGGGGGGTATGAACACTGAAGCTTTCTTT.

This clonotype was seen repeatedly, ten times or more. The chain employs TRBV4-3 and TRBJ2-3, with D possibly being TRBD2 (7 bases). In germline, CDR1 is LGHNA, CDR2 YSLEER. This CDR3 region has 16 residues. V was trimmed by 0 bases and J by 4 bases, leaving 14 bases between them. In DNA form, the CDR3 reads TGCGCCAGCAGCCAAGATGGGGCGGGGGCGGCAGATACGCAGTATTTT. Amino acids: CASSQDGAGAADTQYF.

The genes are TRBV6-5 and TRBJ2-2, with 10 bases fitting TRBD2. Germline values: CDR1 MNHEY, CDR2 SVGAGI. J gave up 5 bases and V 6 bases, and 6 bases lay outside the gene matches. CDR3 length: 15 residues. This CDR3 reads CASSQRGGLTGELFF. DNA of the CDR3: TGTGCCAGCAGCCAGCGGGGGGGCTTAACCGGGGAGCTGTTTTTT.

The CDR3 loop is CASSFSGDPCYTF. DNA for the CDR3: TGTGCCAGCAGTTTCTCAGGTGACCCGTGCTACACCTTC. This rearrangement joins TRBV12-3 or TRBV12-4 to TRBJ1-2; unclear D gene. The CDR3 has 13 amino acids. Between the trimmed V and J ends, which lost 3 bases and 9 bases, there was a span of 14 bases.

CDR3 DNA: TGTGCCAGCAGCTTAAAATTTGGCCTCACTCCAAGCGGAAACATTCAGTACTTC. It yields the protein CASSLKFGLTPSGNIQYF. The chain combines TRBV7-9 with TRBJ2-4; D is perhaps TRBD2 (5 bases). The CDR3 loop spans 18 amino acids. Per the germline V gene, CDR1 is SEHNR and CDR2 is FQNEAQ (reference sequence). V lost 2 bases, J lost 6 bases, and 23 bases lay in between. The complete variable domain, with remaining parts taken from reference TRBV7-9 and TRBJ2-4, reads DTGVSQNPRHKITKRGQNVTFRCDPISEHNRLYWYRQTLGQGPEFLTYFQNEAQLEKSRLLSDRFSAERPKGSFSTLEIQRTEQGDSAMYLCASSLKFGLTPSGNIQYFGAGTRLSVL.

This clonotype was seen many times. V gene TRBV29-1 combines with J gene TRBJ2-3; the D gene is possibly TRBD2 (6 bases). The CDR3 spans 16 residues. CDR1 and CDR2 (germline): SQVTM, ANQGSEA. Deletions cut 3 bases from V and 2 bases from J, with 18 bases between. CDR3 bases: TGCAGCGTTGAGAGCGGCGGGGCACCCTTCACAGATACGCAGTATTTT. This gives the protein CSVESGGAPFTDTQYF.

The genes are TRBV29-1 and TRBJ1-1, with unresolved D. In germline, CDR1 is SQVTM, CDR2 ANQGSEA. The CDR3 runs 12 residues. V lost 5 bases and J 0 bases, leaving 7 bases between the germline ends. CDR3 nucleotides: TGCAGCGTTCACAAAATGAACACTGAAGCTTTCTTT. Amino acid sequence: CSVHKMNTEAFF.

V gene TRBV7-9 combines with J gene TRBJ2-7, with a weak D call TRBD1 (6 bases). The V end was cut by 5 bases, the J end by 0 bases, with 14 bases between. Per the germline V gene, CDR1 is SEHNR and CDR2 is FQNEAQ (reference sequence). CDR3 length equals 15 residues. CDR3 in amino acids: CASSKGQQLSYEQYF. CDR3 DNA: TGTGCCAGCAGCAAAGGACAGCAACTCTCCTACGAGCAGTACTTC. Combining the CDR3 with reference TRBV7-9 and TRBJ2-7 gives the whole variable domain DTGVSQNPRHKITKRGQNVTFRCDPISEHNRLYWYRQTLGQGPEFLTYFQNEAQLEKSRLLSDRFSAERPKGSFSTLEIQRTEQGDSAMYLCASSKGQQLSYEQYFGPGTRLTVT.

A few counts support this clonotype. The chain links TRBV29-1 to TRBJ1-2; D is unresolved. Trimming took 6 bases from V and 4 from J, leaving 12 bases between them. CDR1 and CDR2 (germline): SQVTM, ANQGSEA. The CDR3 is 12 residues long. The CDR3 region has the DNA TGCAGCGTCGAAAGGGAGGGCTATGGCTACACCTTC. Translating gives CSVEREGYGYTF.

The chain carries TRBV14 and TRBJ1-6; D perhaps matches TRBD1 (5 bases). The V gene's germline CDR1 is SGHDN and CDR2 FVKESK. Trimming shortened V by 9 bases and J by 1 base, and 13 bases separated the two germline ends. This CDR3 region has 15 residues. The CDR3 DNA is TGTGCCAGTGCGATCGGGGCGTCCTATAATTCACCCCTCCACTTT. Amino acid sequence: CASAIGASYNSPLHF.

This clonotype was picked up many times. This chain connects TRBV20-1 to TRBJ2-5; TRBD2 agrees at 9 bases. The CDR3 is 13 residues long. CDR1 is DFQATT and CDR2 is SNEGSKA in the germline V gene (reference sequence). V was pared by 1 base and J by 9 bases, with 6 bases of the junction left unmatched. CDR3 sequence reads: CSARASGGRAQYF. The CDR3 region has the DNA TGCAGTGCTAGAGCGAGCGGGGGGAGAGCCCAGTACTTC.

This clonotype was seen a handful of times. The chain couples TRBV3-1 to TRBJ2-5; 7 positions match TRBD1. Germline V lookup: CDR1 LGHDT, CDR2 YNNKEL (reference sequence). This CDR3 has 16 residues. Losses at the gene ends were 5 bases for V and 5 bases for J; bases not matched to a gene: 14. CDR3 in DNA: TGTGCCAGCAGCAAGGGGCCGACAGGGATGAGGGAGACCCAGTACTTC. This sequence encodes CASSKGPTGMRETQYF.

CDR3 bases: TGTGCCAGCAGTGTGGACAGGGGGAAAAACATTCAGTACTTC. Translation: CASSVDRGKNIQYF. The V call is TRBV12-3 or TRBV12-4, the J call TRBJ2-4; TRBD1 matches 10 bases. The CDR3 is 14 amino acids. With 5 bases clipped from V and 4 bases from J, the junction kept 2 bases outside the gene matches.

The chain carries TRBV7-2 and TRBJ1-2, with 8 bases matching TRBD1. With V trimmed by 4 bases and J by 2 bases, 9 bases remained unmatched. Germline-derived CDR1 and CDR2 are SGHTA and FQGNSA. The CDR3 sequence is 16 residues long. The CDR3 spells CASSSKPTGANYGYTF. In DNA form, the CDR3 reads TGTGCCAGCAGCTCTAAACCGACAGGGGCCAACTATGGCTACACCTTC. Looking up the rest from reference TRBV7-2 and TRBJ1-2 gives the full variable domain: GAGVSQSPSNKVTEKGKDVELRCDPISGHTALYWYRQSLGQGLEFLIYFQGNSAPDKSGLPSDRFSAERTGGSVSTLTIQRTQQEDSAVYLCASSSKPTGANYGYTFGSGTRLTVV.

This clonotype was seen only a few times. The V call is TRBV7-9, the J call TRBJ2-1, with 11 nucleotides matching TRBD2. CDR1 and CDR2 from the germline V gene are SEHNR and FQNEAQ (reference sequence). Germline trimming cut 2 bases from V and 3 bases from J; bases unmatched to any gene: 9. The CDR3 contains 18 residues. CDR3 nucleotide sequence: TGTGCCAGCAGCTTACCCCTGCTAGCGGGGGGACTCTACAATGAGCAGTTCTTC. This gives the protein CASSLPLLAGGLYNEQFF.

The rearrangement joins TRBV12-3 or TRBV12-4 to TRBJ1-2, with D unresolved. Trimming left V 10 bases short and J 8 bases short, with 23 bases between. The CDR3 covers 14 residues. The CDR3 DNA reads as TGTGCCACGTCCCGGGCCGAAAGCGGGTCCGGCTACACCTTC. It is translated as CATSRAESGSGYTF.

V is TRBV20-1 and J is TRBJ2-3, with D possibly being TRBD1 (5 bases). Trimming shortened V by 5 bases and J by 2 bases, and 14 bases separated the two germline ends. In germline, CDR1 is DFQATT, CDR2 SNEGSKA (reference sequence). The CDR3 is made up of 14 amino acids. CDR3 region: CSAEQGGNTDTQYF. The CDR3 bases are TGCAGTGCTGAGCAGGGCGGCAACACAGATACGCAGTATTTT.

This clonotype came up a few times. The chain employs TRBV7-9 and TRBJ2-3; D is unresolved. Looked up from germline, CDR1 is SEHNR and CDR2 is FQNEAQ (reference sequence). The CDR3 totals 14 residues. V lost 2 bases and J lost 4, with 10 bases in between. CDR3 coding DNA: TGTGCCAGCAGCTTACTAGTCTTGTCAGATACGCAGTATTTT. Protein sequence: CASSLLVLSDTQYF.

The chain employs TRBV7-9 and TRBJ1-1; no reliable D call. The CDR3 consists of 13 residues. CDR1 and CDR2 from the germline V gene are SEHNR and FQNEAQ (reference sequence). The V and J ends lost 6 bases and 6 bases respectively, with 14 bases between them. The CDR3 sequence is CASRLSSPAEAFF. As DNA, the CDR3 is TGTGCCAGCAGGCTTTCGTCGCCGGCTGAAGCTTTCTTT.

This clonotype turned up a few times. V is TRBV4-2 and J is TRBJ1-2, with no clear D. Germline V gives CDR1 LGHNA, CDR2 YNFKEQ. The CDR3 has 15 amino acids. With 0 bases removed from V and 0 bases from J, the gap between germline ends came to 8 bases. CDR3 in DNA: TGTGCCAGCAGCCAAGAAACAGTTACTAACTATGGCTACACCTTC. It translates to CASSQETVTNYGYTF.

Many counts were recorded for this clonotype. The chain recombines TRBV6-5 with TRBJ1-1, with 12 bases fitting TRBD1. J gave up 4 bases and V 5 bases, and 8 bases lay outside the gene matches. The CDR3 covers 16 residues. Germline CDR1 is MNHEY and CDR2 is SVGAGI. The DNA of the CDR3 is TGTGCCAGCAGTCTTTCGGGGACAGGGGGCCCCACTGAAGCTTTCTTT. It is translated as CASSLSGTGGPTEAFF.

This clonotype was recorded a few times. The chain carries TRBV19 and TRBJ1-2; D gene unclear. Trimming stripped 6 bases from V and 5 bases from J, with 13 bases between. The CDR3 extends over 13 amino acids. CDR1 and CDR2 (germline): LNHDA, SQIVND (reference sequence). CDR3 sequence reads: CASSPVPYYGYTF. The CDR3 DNA sequence: TGTGCCAGTAGCCCGGTTCCGTATTATGGCTACACCTTC.

This clonotype was observed at least ten times. This rearrangement joins TRBV7-9 to TRBJ1-6, with 7 nucleotides matching TRBD1. With V trimmed by 6 bases and J by 4 bases, 12 bases remained unmatched. The CDR3 has 17 residues. Germline V gene data show CDR1 as SEHNR and CDR2 as FQNEAQ (reference sequence). CDR3 sequence reads: CASRPLVQGKYNSPLHF. DNA of the CDR3: TGTGCCAGCAGACCACTTGTACAGGGGAAATATAATTCACCCCTCCACTTT.

V is TRBV2 and J is TRBJ2-3, with a possible D match to TRBD2 (6 bases). The CDR3 runs to 14 residues. V gave up 7 bases and J gave up 0 bases, with 11 bases separating them. The V gene's germline CDR1 is SNHLY and CDR2 FYNNEI. The CDR3 loop is CASKKEGSTDTQYF. CDR3 DNA: TGTGCCAGCAAGAAGGAGGGCAGCACAGATACGCAGTATTTT. The full variable domain, completed using reference TRBV2 and TRBJ2-3, is EPEVTQTPSHQVTQMGQEVILRCVPISNHLYFYWYRQILGQKVEFLVSFYNNEISEKSEIFDDQFSVERPDGSNFTLKIRSTKLEDSAMYFCASKKEGSTDTQYFGPGTRLTVL.

The sample holds a few counts of this clonotype. The chain joins TRBV7-9 to TRBJ1-4; the match to TRBD1 covers 7 bases. In germline, CDR1 is SEHNR, CDR2 FQNEAQ (reference sequence). The junction had 10 bases not matched to a gene; V was cut back by 1 base and J by 5 bases. The CDR3 length is 17 residues. The CDR3 sequence is CASSLGIAGTANEKLFF. In DNA, the CDR3 is TGTGCCAGCAGCTTAGGTATAGCGGGGACAGCAAATGAAAAACTGTTTTTT.

This clonotype was seen many times. This rearrangement joins TRBV7-2 to TRBJ2-3; D is ambiguous. This CDR3 has 14 amino acids. V lost 4 bases and J 0 bases, leaving 8 bases between the germline ends. CDR1 and CDR2 from the germline V gene are SGHTA and FQGNSA. The CDR3 here is CASSSQPSTDTQYF. The CDR3 DNA follows: TGTGCCAGCAGCTCCCAGCCTAGCACAGATACGCAGTATTTT.

There are a few counts of this clonotype. This rearrangement joins TRBV29-1 to TRBJ2-7; D is possibly TRBD1 or TRBD2 (5 bases each). The germline CDR1 and CDR2 sequences are SQVTM and ANQGSEA. V was cut by 4 bases and J by 7 bases, with 17 bases left in between. The CDR3 is made up of 13 amino acids. CDR3 region: CSVVGGTKQEQYF. The CDR3 bases are TGCAGCGTTGTTGGGGGTACGAAACAAGAGCAGTACTTC.

This sequence joins TRBV4-3 and TRBJ1-2, with no clear D. There are 14 residues in the CDR3. The V end lost 0 bases, the J end lost 2 bases, and 7 bases lay between the germline ends. The germline gives CDR1 LGHNA, CDR2 YSLEER. CDR3 sequence: CASSQDSRNYGYTF. CDR3 nucleotides: TGCGCCAGCAGCCAAGATTCCAGGAACTATGGCTACACCTTC.